The 11 T cell receptor beta chains below come from one sample, sequenced in a study of T cell responses to AZD1222 COVID-19 vaccine. Profiling relied on immunoSEQ multiplex PCR, and the TCRdb table lists in-frame clones only, not all of them. In the table there are some 120,000 clones, around 90% of which are singletons. The source material was peripheral blood, sampled on day 0 of AZD1222 vaccination. The receptors come from an adult in good health.

This clone was recorded once. The V gene is TRBV5-1, the J gene TRBJ1-6, with 10 bases fitting TRBD1. Germline trimming cut 4 bases from V and 8 bases from J; bases unmatched to any gene: 3. This CDR3 is 14 amino acids long. Germline V CDR1 and CDR2: SGHRS, YFSETQ. The CDR3 protein is CASSRGTGDSPLHF. The CDR3 DNA sequence: TGCGCCAGCAGCCGCGGGACAGGGGATTCACCCCTCCACTTT.

This clone was detected only once. The chain combines TRBV5-4 with TRBJ1-6, with D unclear. This CDR3 comprises 15 residues. V lost 7 bases to trimming and J lost 1 base, with 12 bases between them. Germline V gene sequence: CDR1 SGHNT, CDR2 YYREEE (reference sequence). The CDR3 region is CASFGAWSYNSPLHF. CDR3 nucleotide sequence: TGTGCCAGCTTTGGTGCATGGTCCTATAATTCACCCCTCCACTTT.

The chain carries TRBV7-2 and TRBJ2-3, with D tentatively TRBD2 (5 bases). With 5 bases removed from V and 2 bases from J, the gap between germline ends came to 14 bases. This CDR3 is 15 amino acids long. CDR1 is SGHTA, CDR2 FQGNSA, per germline. This chain's CDR3 is CASSLLLGDTDTQYF. The CDR3 DNA is TGTGCCAGCAGCCTCTTACTAGGCGACACAGATACGCAGTATTTT.

The chain uses TRBV5-1 and TRBJ2-7; D is undetermined. The V end was cut by 0 bases, the J end by 1 base, with 5 bases between. CDR1 and CDR2 (germline): SGHRS, YFSETQ. This CDR3 is 13 amino acids long. The CDR3 spells CASSLDKSYEQYF. DNA of the CDR3: TGCGCCAGCAGCTTGGACAAGTCCTACGAGCAGTACTTC.

CDR3 sequence (DNA): TGTGCCAGCAGCTTAGGGCAGGGGACCCCCAACTCCTACGAGCAGTACTTC. Residues: CASSLGQGTPNSYEQYF. The chain is built from TRBV11-2 and TRBJ2-7; weak D call: TRBD1 (6 bases). V was shortened by 1 base and J by 0 bases, with 16 bases between the two germline ends. Germline V lookup: CDR1 SGHAT, CDR2 FQNNGV. This CDR3 has 17 residues.

The chain couples TRBV7-2 to TRBJ1-1, with D perhaps matching TRBD1 (5 bases). V was cut by 5 bases and J by 0 bases, with 13 bases left in between. The CDR3 contains 15 residues. Germline V gene lookup returns CDR1 SGHTA and CDR2 FQGNSA. The CDR3 coding sequence is TGTGCCAGCAGCCCACTAGGGGTCATGAACACTGAAGCTTTCTTT. Protein: CASSPLGVMNTEAFF.

The chain links TRBV7-9 to TRBJ1-3; 12 bases are shared with TRBD1. CDR3 length: 18 amino acids. CDR1 and CDR2 from the germline V gene are SEHNR and FQNEAQ (reference sequence). V was clipped by 2 bases and J by 0 bases; unmatched bases: 5. The CDR3 sequence is CASSLWGTGGLSGNTIYF. Written as DNA, the CDR3 is TGTGCCAGCAGCTTATGGGGGACAGGGGGCCTCTCTGGAAACACCATATATTTT.

The CDR3 sequence: CASSPEGSEEKLFF. In DNA form, the CDR3 reads TGTGCCAGCTCACCGGAAGGAAGTGAAGAAAAACTGTTTTTT. The V call is TRBV18, the J call TRBJ1-4; D is undetermined. This CDR3 is 14 amino acids long. The germline V gene has CDR1 KGHSH and CDR2 LQKENI. Deletions cut 3 bases from V and 8 bases from J, with 13 bases between.

The gene calls are TRBV28 and TRBJ2-1; TRBD2 matches 8 bases. With V trimmed by 11 bases and J by 5 bases, 8 bases remained unmatched. This CDR3 is 13 amino acids long. Germline V gene lookup returns CDR1 MDHEN and CDR2 SYDVKM. The CDR3 region is CASRAGVNNEQFF. Written as DNA, the CDR3 is TGTGCCTCCCGAGCGGGGGTCAACAATGAGCAGTTCTTC.

V and J are TRBV24-1 and TRBJ2-2, with 7 bases aligning to TRBD1. The CDR3 is 18 residues long. Per the germline V gene, CDR1 is KGHDR and CDR2 is SFDVKD. Losses at the gene ends were 4 bases for V and 0 bases for J; bases not matched to a gene: 10. The CDR3 loop reads CATSEADRVLTNTGELFF. CDR3 coding DNA: TGTGCCACCAGTGAGGCCGACAGGGTACTAACGAACACCGGGGAGCTGTTTTTT.

This sequence joins TRBV27 and TRBJ1-6; D uncertain. The V gene's germline CDR1 is MNHEY and CDR2 SMNVEV (reference sequence). The CDR3 is 17 residues long. Trimming removed 0 bases from V and 4 bases from J, with 13 bases in between. DNA of the CDR3: TGTGCCAGCAGTTTATCGAGGGCCGGACTTTATAATTCACCCCTCCACTTT. Protein sequence: CASSLSRAGLYNSPLHF.